This T cell receptor beta chain derives from a study of early T cells in non-severe SARS-CoV-2 infection. Study details: Chains were not paired, and sequencing was done on bulk RNA from unsorted whole blood.

This clonotype was counted at least ten times. Its antigen is still unknown. Just one base apart from a much larger clone, this may be a read error. Points from the study as a whole: Matching with VDJdb favored anti-spike CD8 responses (missing private and CD4 specificities).

V lost 0 bases, J lost 3 bases, and 17 bases stayed unmatched. This CDR3 has 21 amino acids. CDR1 LGHNA and CDR2 YSLEER come from the germline V gene. The TCR library protocol attached unique molecular identifiers to the individual cDNA molecules. TCRdb fed the 5' RACE reads into MiXCR, producing one record per CDR3 protein. The sample has 53,000 or so distinct CDR3 sequences; 7% to 8% are singletons. This clonotype was sampled from an adult who was a healthcare worker with PCR-confirmed SARS-CoV-2 infection or an uninfected control (not recorded which). Sequenced input: whole blood. V gene TRBV4-3 combines with J gene TRBJ1-6, with 7 nucleotides matching TRBD1. The CDR3 DNA sequence: TGCGCCAGCAGCCAAGATTTGATGAGTCGGGACAGCTTTTTCTATAATTCACCCCTCCACTTT. Translated, it gives CASSQDLMSRDSFFYNSPLHF.